This T cell receptor (beta chain) was captured by sequencing in a study of CD8 T cells in Susac syndrome. Trimming left V 0 bases short and J 0 bases short, with 9 bases between. The CDR3 runs 16 residues. Germline V gives CDR1 SNHLY, CDR2 FYNNEI. Study-level findings and limits: Susac-specific public clones were found in total CD8+ and CD8+ TEMRA repertoires, numbering roughly 15 and five, respectively.

The authors reverse transcribed roughly 0.5 to 1 ug RNA with random hexamers. Amplification of TCR beta CDR3 spanned 54 Vbeta and 13 Jbeta via immunoSEQ multiplex PCR. TCRdb called the immunoSEQ multiplex PCR reads again in MiXCR, with one record for every CDR3 protein. The repertoire consists of about 120,000 distinct CDR3 sequences, with 90% to 95% occurring once and the leading ten covering 0.28%. With regard to this clonotype: The antigen is not known.

This clonotype originated in a human donor with Susac syndrome. The sample was CD8+ T cells from PBMCs. This chain links TRBV2 with TRBJ1-5; no definite D call. CDR3 in DNA: TGTGCCAGCAGTGAAGCCCGCAGACATAGCAATCAGCCCCAGCATTTT. Its translation is CASSEARRHSNQPQHF.